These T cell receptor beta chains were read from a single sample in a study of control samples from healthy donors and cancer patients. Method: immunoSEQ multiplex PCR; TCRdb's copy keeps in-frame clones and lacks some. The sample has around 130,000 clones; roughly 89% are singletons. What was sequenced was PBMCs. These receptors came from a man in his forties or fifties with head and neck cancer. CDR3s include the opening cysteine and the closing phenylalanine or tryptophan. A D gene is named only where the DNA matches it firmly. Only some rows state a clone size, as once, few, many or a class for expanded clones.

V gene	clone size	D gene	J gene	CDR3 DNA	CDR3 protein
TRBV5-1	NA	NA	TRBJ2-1	TGCGCCAGCAGCTTGGCGGCAGGCGGTCGGTACAATGAGCAGTTCTTC	CASSLAAGGRYNEQFF
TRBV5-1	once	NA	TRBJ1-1	TGCGCCAGCAGCTTGAGCCTGAGGGGGAGTGGTACTGAAGCTTTCTTT	CASSLSLRGSGTEAFF
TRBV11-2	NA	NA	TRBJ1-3	TGTGCCAGCAGCTTAGTCGGTTGGGGTCCAGGAAACACCATATATTTT	CASSLVGWGPGNTIYF
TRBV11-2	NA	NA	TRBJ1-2	TGTGCCAGCAGCTTAGAAGGGGACGAAGGCTACACCTTC	CASSLEGDEGYTF
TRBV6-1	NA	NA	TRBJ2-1	TGTGCCAGCAGTGAGAGGGGACGCAGCTCCTACAATGAGCAGTTCTTC	CASSERGRSSYNEQFF
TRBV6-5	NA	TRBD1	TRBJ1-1	TGTGCCAGCAGTTACGGGACAGGGTTTTCTGAAGCTTTCTTT	CASSYGTGFSEAFF
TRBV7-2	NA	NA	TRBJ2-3	TGTGCCAGCAGCTTGCTAGCTGGTACGCAGTATTTT	CASSLLAGTQYF
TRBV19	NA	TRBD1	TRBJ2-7	TGTGCCAGTAGTACCCTCGACAGGGGAGAGCAGTACTTC	CASSTLDRGEQYF
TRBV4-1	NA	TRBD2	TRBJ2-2	TGCGCCAGCAGCCCCAACCTATTCGGACTAGTAGGGTACACCGGGGAGCTGTTTTTT	CASSPNLFGLVGYTGELFF
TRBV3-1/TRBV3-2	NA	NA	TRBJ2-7	TGTGCCAGCAGCCAAGAGTACAGTCCCTTACCCTACGAGCAGTACTTC	CASSQEYSPLPYEQYF
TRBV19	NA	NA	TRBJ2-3	TGTGCCAGTAGTAGGACCGGTGAGGGGAGGCGCACAGATACGCAGTATTTT	CASSRTGEGRRTDTQYF
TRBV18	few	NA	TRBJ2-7	TGTGCCAGCTCACCACGCGGTAGCGGTGACGAGCAGTACTTC	CASSPRGSGDEQYF
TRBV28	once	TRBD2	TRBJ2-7	TGTGCCAGCAGTTTTCAGACAGGGTCTAGCGGGAATTCCTACGAGCAGTACTTC	CASSFQTGSSGNSYEQYF
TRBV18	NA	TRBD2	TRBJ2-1	TGTGCCATCAGATTGGCTAGCGGGAGTCCGGAGCAGTTCTTC	CAIRLASGSPEQFF
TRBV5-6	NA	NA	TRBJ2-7	TGTGCCAGCAGCTTGGCCGCCAAGGACAGCTCAGAGGAGTACGAGCAGTACTTC	CASSLAAKDSSEEYEQYF
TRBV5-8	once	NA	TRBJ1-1	TGTGCCAGCAGCCCGCCCCTAACCCGGAACACTGAAGCTTTCTTT	CASSPPLTRNTEAFF
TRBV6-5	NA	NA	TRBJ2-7	TGTGCCAGCGCACAGGGTTCAATATCCTACGAGCAGTACTTC	CASAQGSISYEQYF
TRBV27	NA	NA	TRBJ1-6	TGTGCCAGCAGGACAGGTGGATCACCCCTCCACTTT	CASRTGGSPLHF